Below are 5 T cell receptor beta chains sequenced from a single sample in a study of shared T cell receptors in the human thymus. Only in-frame clones appear in the TCRdb table, and some are missing; sequencing was by immunoSEQ multiplex PCR. Of over 650,000 clones in the sample, around 87% were seen once. This same sample was also part of a study on human thymus T cells.

The specimen sequenced was thymocytes. These receptors were collected from a boy under two years old with a congenital heart defect.

The CDR3 nucleotides read TGTGCCACCAGCAGAGTCCCTAGCGGGAGAGTCCCAGATACGCAGTATTTT. It codes for CATSRVPSGRVPDTQYF. The chain employs TRBV15 and TRBJ2-3; 10 bases line up with TRBD2. Germline values: CDR1 LNHNV, CDR2 YYDKDF (reference sequence). This CDR3 is 17 amino acids long. Germline trimming cut 1 base from V and 4 bases from J; bases unmatched to any gene: 8.

The chain is built from TRBV2 and TRBJ2-1; 7 positions match TRBD1. CDR3 length: 14 residues. The germline CDR1 and CDR2 sequences are SNHLY and FYNNEI. With V trimmed by 4 bases and J by 6 bases, 6 bases remained unmatched. CDR3 nucleotide sequence: TGTGCCAGCAGTGTCCGGGACAGAAGCAATGAGCAGTTCTTC. Protein: CASSVRDRSNEQFF. Drawing the rest from reference TRBV2 and TRBJ2-1, the complete variable domain is EPEVTQTPSHQVTQMGQEVILRCVPISNHLYFYWYRQILGQKVEFLVSFYNNEISEKSEIFDDQFSVERPDGSNFTLKIRSTKLEDSAMYFCASSVRDRSNEQFFGPGTRLTVL.

V is TRBV27 and J is TRBJ2-2; TRBD2 might be the D (6 bases). The length of the CDR3 is 18 residues. Germline CDR1 reads MNHEY; CDR2 reads SMNVEV (reference sequence). V gave up 5 bases and J gave up 0 bases, with 19 bases separating them. For the CDR3, the DNA is TGTGCCAGCAGTAAGGCGGCTCTGGGCGGGGCGAACACCGGGGAGCTGTTTTTT. This encodes CASSKAALGGANTGELFF.

The V and J genes are TRBV6-5 and TRBJ1-1, with D maybe TRBD1 (5 bases). The CDR3 runs 15 residues. Trimming cost V 0 bases and J 7 bases, with 15 bases left between them. Germline CDR1 MNHEY, CDR2 SVGAGI. The CDR3 coding sequence is TGTGCCAGCAGTTACTCGACAGCGAATCGTTTTGAAGCTTTCTTT. Translating gives CASSYSTANRFEAFF.

The V call is TRBV5-1, the J call TRBJ2-3; 11 bases align to TRBD2. With 3 bases clipped from V and 2 bases from J, the junction kept 2 bases outside the gene matches. The CDR3 is made up of 15 amino acids. Per the germline V gene, CDR1 is SGHRS and CDR2 is YFSETQ. As DNA, the CDR3 is TGCGCCAGCAGCTGGGGACTAGCGGACACAGATACGCAGTATTTT. Translating gives CASSWGLADTDTQYF.